Presented here are 12 T cell receptor beta chains from one specimen sequenced in a study of T cells in localized non-small cell lung cancer. The method was immunoSEQ multiplex PCR; TCRdb's version includes in-frame clones alone and lacks a portion of them. The sample has over 25,000 clones; roughly 90% are singletons. The specimen comprised peripheral blood, sampled before any cancer treatment. The receptors come from a male donor aged 60 or over with stage I lung adenocarcinoma.

The V call is TRBV19, the J call TRBJ1-1, with D unresolved. Trimming pared 6 bases from V and 1 base from J, leaving 12 bases between. Germline CDR1 is LNHDA and CDR2 is SQIVND (reference sequence). The CDR3 has 14 residues. The CDR3: CASRIKEGNTEAFF. The DNA for the CDR3 is TGTGCCAGTAGGATCAAAGAGGGGAACACTGAAGCTTTCTTT.

The gene calls are TRBV7-6 and TRBJ2-5, with D unclear. The CDR3 sequence is 16 residues long. Germline values: CDR1 SGHVS, CDR2 FNYEAQ. The V end lost 3 bases, the J end lost 1 base, and 15 bases lay between the germline ends. CDR3 loop: CASSFRPTRSQETQYF. CDR3 nucleotides: TGTGCCAGCAGCTTTCGCCCCACCCGATCCCAAGAGACCCAGTACTTC.

This clone was picked up a small number of times. The gene calls are TRBV28 and TRBJ1-6; 8 bases are a match to TRBD1. CDR1 is MDHEN, CDR2 SYDVKM, per germline. The CDR3 has 15 residues. With 3 bases clipped from V and 7 bases from J, the junction kept 5 bases outside the gene matches. As DNA, the CDR3 is TGTGCCAGCAGTTTGACAGGGGTTAAGAATTCACCCCTCCACTTT. As protein: CASSLTGVKNSPLHF. Complete variable domain (other parts from reference TRBV28 and TRBJ1-6): DVKVTQSSRYLVKRTGEKVFLECVQDMDHENMFWYRQDPGLGLRLIYFSYDVKMKEKGDIPEGYSVSREKKERFSLILESASTNQTSMYLCASSLTGVKNSPLHFGNGTRLTVT.

V usage is TRBV19 and J usage is TRBJ1-3, with 7 bases identical to TRBD1. CDR1 is LNHDA, CDR2 SQIVND, per germline (reference sequence). V dropped 8 bases and J dropped 2; count of bases not matched to a gene: 6. This CDR3 has 14 amino acids. This chain's CDR3 is CASARQGPGNTIYF. The DNA of the CDR3 is TGTGCCAGTGCCCGACAGGGACCTGGAAACACCATATATTTT.

The chain has TRBV28 and TRBJ2-1; D is perhaps TRBD2 (5 bases). The length of the CDR3 is 14 residues. Germline V gene lookup returns CDR1 MDHEN and CDR2 SYDVKM. V dropped 6 bases and J dropped 8 bases, with 17 bases sitting between them. The CDR3 coding sequence is TGTGCCAGCAGCCCCTTCCCCGCGGGTTATGAGCAGTTCTTC. Its protein product is CASSPFPAGYEQFF.

The chain combines TRBV2 with TRBJ2-7, with D hard to call. Germline values: CDR1 SNHLY, CDR2 FYNNEI. The CDR3 totals 12 residues. Trimming cost V 1 base and J 2 bases, with 3 bases left between them. The CDR3, as DNA: TGTGCCAGCAGTGAAGAAGCCTACGAGCAGTACTTC. It is translated as CASSEEAYEQYF.

This clone was seen more than once but under ten times. The chain carries TRBV10-3 and TRBJ2-4, with D unclear. Germline V gene data show CDR1 as ENHRY and CDR2 as SYGVKD. The CDR3 consists of 15 residues. Trimming took 0 bases from V and 0 from J, leaving 6 bases between them. CDR3 coding DNA: TGTGCCATCAGTGAGTCGACAATAGCCAAAAACATTCAGTACTTC. The encoded protein is CAISESTIAKNIQYF.

The chain joins TRBV30 to TRBJ1-1; a possible D gene is TRBD1 (6 bases). This CDR3 is built from 13 residues. V lost 2 bases, J lost 0 bases, and 7 bases lay in between. The germline V gene has CDR1 GTSNPN and CDR2 SVGIG (reference sequence). CDR3 DNA: TGTGCCTGGAGTACAGGGATGAACACTGAAGCTTTCTTT. Translation: CAWSTGMNTEAFF.

The chain is built from TRBV11-2 and TRBJ1-1, with 7 bases matching TRBD1. After removal of 7 bases from V and 1 base from J, the junction contained 9 bases not matched to a gene. The germline gives CDR1 SGHAT, CDR2 FQNNGV. This CDR3 spans 15 amino acids. The CDR3 reads CASTTPDRQNTEAFF. The CDR3 nucleotides read TGTGCCAGCACCACCCCGGACAGGCAGAACACTGAAGCTTTCTTT. The whole variable domain, filled in from reference TRBV11-2 and TRBJ1-1, reads EAGVAQSPRYKIIEKRQSVAFWCNPISGHATLYWYQQILGQGPKLLIQFQNNGVVDDSQLPKDRFSAERLKGVDSTLKIQPAKLEDSAVYLCASTTPDRQNTEAFFGQGTRLTVV.

This sequence joins TRBV2 and TRBJ2-5, with 9 bases aligning to TRBD2. Germline loops: CDR1 SNHLY, CDR2 FYNNEI. The CDR3 is 15 amino acids. V gave up 3 bases and J gave up 5 bases; unmatched junction bases: 7. The CDR3 region is CASSDVLAGVETQYF. The DNA of the CDR3 is TGTGCCAGCAGTGATGTACTAGCGGGTGTCGAGACCCAGTACTTC. Looking up the rest from reference TRBV2 and TRBJ2-5 gives the full variable domain: EPEVTQTPSHQVTQMGQEVILRCVPISNHLYFYWYRQILGQKVEFLVSFYNNEISEKSEIFDDQFSVERPDGSNFTLKIRSTKLEDSAMYFCASSDVLAGVETQYFGPGTRLLVL.

This clone was counted a few times. The CDR3 DNA is TGTGCCAGTCGACAGGGGGCGAGCAATCAGCCCCAGCATTTT. This codes for CASRQGASNQPQHF. The chain links TRBV19 to TRBJ1-5, with 10 bases lining up with TRBD1. The J segment lost 1 base and the V segment lost 8 bases, leaving 2 bases of the junction unmatched. The CDR3 totals 14 residues. Germline V gives CDR1 LNHDA, CDR2 SQIVND (reference sequence).

Comment on this clone: An end of the junction differs from the germline gene, which may be a read error. The chain uses TRBV7-2 and TRBJ1-3; D not resolved. Germline V lookup: CDR1 SGHTA, CDR2 FQGNSA. This CDR3 region has 14 residues. In nucleotides, the CDR3 is TGTGCCAGCAGTTTAGGACCCTCTGGAAACACCATATATTTT. It yields the protein CASSLGPSGNTIYF.